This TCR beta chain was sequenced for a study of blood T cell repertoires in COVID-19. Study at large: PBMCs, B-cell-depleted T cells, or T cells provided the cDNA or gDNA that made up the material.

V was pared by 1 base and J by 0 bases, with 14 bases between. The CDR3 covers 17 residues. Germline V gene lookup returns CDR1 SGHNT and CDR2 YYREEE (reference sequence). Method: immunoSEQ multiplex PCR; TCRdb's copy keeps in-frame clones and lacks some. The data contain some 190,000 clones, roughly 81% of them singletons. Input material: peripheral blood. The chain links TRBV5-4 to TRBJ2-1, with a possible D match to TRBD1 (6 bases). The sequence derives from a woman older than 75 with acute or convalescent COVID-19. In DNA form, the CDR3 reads TGTGCCAGCAGCTTGTTGTGGACAGCCAACTCCTACAATGAGCAGTTCTTC. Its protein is CASSLLWTANSYNEQFF.